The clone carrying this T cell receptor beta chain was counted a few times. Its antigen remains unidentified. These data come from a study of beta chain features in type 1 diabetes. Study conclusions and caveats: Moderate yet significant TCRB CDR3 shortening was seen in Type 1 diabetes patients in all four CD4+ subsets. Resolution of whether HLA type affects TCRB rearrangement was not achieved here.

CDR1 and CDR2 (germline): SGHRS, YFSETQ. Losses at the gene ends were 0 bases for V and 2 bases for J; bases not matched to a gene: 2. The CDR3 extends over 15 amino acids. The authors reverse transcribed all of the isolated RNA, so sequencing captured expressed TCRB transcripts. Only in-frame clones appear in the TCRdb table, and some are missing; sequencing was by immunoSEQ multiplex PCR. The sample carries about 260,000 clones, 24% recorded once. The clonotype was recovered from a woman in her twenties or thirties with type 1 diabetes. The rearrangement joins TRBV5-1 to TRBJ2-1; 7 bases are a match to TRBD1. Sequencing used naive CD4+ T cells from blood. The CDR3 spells CASSLEQGTYNEQFF. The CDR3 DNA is TGCGCCAGCAGCTTGGAACAGGGGACCTACAATGAGCAGTTCTTC.